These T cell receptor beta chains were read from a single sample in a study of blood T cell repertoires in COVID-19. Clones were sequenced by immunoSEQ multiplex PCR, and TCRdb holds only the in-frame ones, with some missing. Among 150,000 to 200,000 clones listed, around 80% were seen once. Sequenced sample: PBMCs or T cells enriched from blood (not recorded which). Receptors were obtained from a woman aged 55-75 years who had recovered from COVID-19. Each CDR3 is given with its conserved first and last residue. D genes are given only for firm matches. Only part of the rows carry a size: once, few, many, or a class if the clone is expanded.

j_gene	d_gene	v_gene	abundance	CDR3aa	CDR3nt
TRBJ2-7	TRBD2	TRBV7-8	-	CASSSRSATSGGASHEQYF	TGTGCCAGCAGCTCTCGATCCGCGACTAGCGGGGGGGCCAGCCACGAGCAGTACTTC
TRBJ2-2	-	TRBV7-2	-	CASSSPGGRDTGELFF	TGTGCCAGCAGCTCCCCGGGGGGCCGGGACACCGGGGAGCTGTTTTTT
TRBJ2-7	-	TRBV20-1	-	CSARTGYEQYF	TGCAGTGCTAGAACCGGTTACGAGCAGTACTTC
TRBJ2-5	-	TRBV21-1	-	CASSKGGTEEETQYF	TGTGCCAGCAGCAAAGGGGGGACAGAAGAAGAGACCCAGTACTTC
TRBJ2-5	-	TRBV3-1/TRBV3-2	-	CASSQFSQETQYF	TGTGCCAGCAGCCAATTCTCCCAAGAGACCCAGTACTTC
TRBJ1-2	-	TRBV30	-	CAWSPQRYGYTF	TGTGCCTGGAGTCCCCAACGGTATGGCTACACCTTC
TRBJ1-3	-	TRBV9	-	CASSPAGTAGNTIYF	TGTGCCAGCAGCCCGGCGGGCACGGCAGGAAACACCATATATTTT
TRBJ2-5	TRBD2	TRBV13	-	CASMVAGPPGETQYF	TGTGCCAGCATGGTAGCGGGGCCACCCGGGGAGACCCAGTACTTC
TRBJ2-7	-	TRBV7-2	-	CASSDGGLSYEQYF	TGTGCCAGCAGCGACGGGGGACTCTCCTACGAGCAGTACTTC
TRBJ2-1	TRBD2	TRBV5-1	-	CASNQRGGSYNEQFF	TGCGCCAGCAACCAGCGGGGGGGCTCCTACAATGAGCAGTTCTTC
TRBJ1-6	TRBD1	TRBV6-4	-	CASRGQGDNSPLHF	TGTGCCAGCAGGGGACAGGGAGATAATTCACCCCTCCACTTT
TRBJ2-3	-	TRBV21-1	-	CASSNTGEDTQYF	TGTGCCAGCAGTAACACAGGGGAAGATACGCAGTATTTT
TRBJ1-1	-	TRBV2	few	CASSVQGTEAFF	TGTGCCAGCAGTGTTCAGGGGACTGAAGCTTTCTTT
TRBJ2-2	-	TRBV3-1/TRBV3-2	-	CASSLFGTRNTGELFF	TGTGCCAGCAGCCTTTTCGGGACTCGGAACACCGGGGAGCTGTTTTTT
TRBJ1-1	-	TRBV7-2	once	CASSSQMNTEAFF	TGTGCCAGCAGCTCACAGATGAACACTGAAGCTTTCTTT
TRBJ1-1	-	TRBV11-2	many	CASSTSRHEAFF	TGTGCCAGCAGCACGAGCCGCCATGAAGCTTTCTTT
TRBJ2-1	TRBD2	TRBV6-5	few	CASRSGGSGYNEQFF	TGTGCCAGCAGATCGGGGGGATCGGGTTACAATGAGCAGTTCTTC
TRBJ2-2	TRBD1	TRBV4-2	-	CASSQVRDKGGPGELFF	TGTGCCAGCAGCCAAGTACGGGACAAAGGGGGCCCTGGGGAGCTGTTTTTT
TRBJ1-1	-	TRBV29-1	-	CSVQSTGTEAFF	TGCAGCGTGCAGTCCACAGGGACTGAAGCTTTCTTT
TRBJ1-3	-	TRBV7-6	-	CASSLVGTASGNTIYF	TGTGCCAGCAGCTTAGTAGGCACAGCCTCTGGAAACACCATATATTTT
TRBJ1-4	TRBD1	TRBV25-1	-	CASKGVYRGLAEKLFF	TGTGCCAGCAAGGGTGTATACAGGGGGCTGGCTGAAAAACTGTTTTTT
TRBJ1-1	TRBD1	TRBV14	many	CASIRTGAGTEAFF	TGTGCCAGCATTCGAACAGGGGCAGGGACTGAAGCTTTCTTT
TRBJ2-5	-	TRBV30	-	CAWSGGVVLYQETQYF	TGTGCCTGGAGTGGTGGAGTCGTTCTTTATCAAGAGACCCAGTACTTC
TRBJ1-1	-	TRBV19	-	CASSVGMNTEAFF	TGTGCCAGTAGTGTCGGGATGAACACTGAAGCTTTCTTT
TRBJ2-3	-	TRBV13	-	CASSHGTPQSSTDTQYF	TGTGCCAGCAGCCACGGGACTCCACAATCTAGCACAGATACGCAGTATTTT
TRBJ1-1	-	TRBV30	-	CAWDNGGVTEAFF	TGTGCCTGGGATAACGGGGGAGTGACTGAAGCTTTCTTT
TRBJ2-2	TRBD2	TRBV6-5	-	CASSYSGGGAGELFF	TGTGCCAGCAGTTACAGCGGGGGGGGCGCCGGGGAGCTGTTTTTT
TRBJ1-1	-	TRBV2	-	CASIWGGGTTEAFF	TGTGCCAGCATTTGGGGGGGCGGGACCACTGAAGCTTTCTTT
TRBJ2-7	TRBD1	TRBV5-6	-	CASSSSDRPSYEQYF	TGTGCCAGCAGCTCCTCGGACAGGCCCTCCTACGAGCAGTACTTC
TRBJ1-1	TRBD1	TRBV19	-	CASSTQGQGAKLNSEAFF	TGTGCCAGTAGTACCCAGGGACAGGGGGCTAAGTTGAACTCTGAAGCTTTCTTT
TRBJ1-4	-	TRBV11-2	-	CASSLGQFSEKLFF	TGTGCCAGCAGCTTAGGCCAGTTCAGTGAAAAACTGTTTTTT
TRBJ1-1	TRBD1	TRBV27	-	CASRSGQGLGTEAFF	TGTGCCAGCAGATCGGGACAGGGCTTGGGAACTGAAGCTTTCTTT
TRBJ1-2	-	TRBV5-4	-	CASSLTAGGAQFGYTF	TGTGCCAGCAGCTTGACCGCGGGGGGCGCTCAGTTTGGCTACACCTTC